Presented here are 17 T cell receptor beta chains from one specimen sequenced in a study of blood T cell repertoires in COVID-19 (dated by TCRdb to about 2020). Library method: the immunoSEQ multiplex PCR assay. Drawn from immuneACCESS, this table holds only the in-frame rearrangements with V and J called that TCRdb kept. Clones are partly lost; checked studies trace under half to an unresolved V gene and leave the rest unexplained. The sample table shows 190,000 or so clones, and around 80% are seen once. 6.9% of the sample comes from the top ten. The sample consisted of peripheral blood. The source of these receptors is a human donor with acute or convalescent COVID-19. The donor label of this sample is uncertain.

The sample holds a few counts of this clone. This sequence joins TRBV29-1 and TRBJ1-2, with D possibly TRBD1 on 5 matching bases. Germline loops: CDR1 SQVTM, CDR2 ANQGSEA. Trimming took off 2 bases at V and 2 bases at J, with 12 bases between the two ends. This CDR3 has 14 amino acids. The CDR3 region is CSVELAGNNYGYTF. In nucleotides, the CDR3 is TGCAGCGTTGAATTAGCAGGGAACAACTATGGCTACACCTTC.

This chain uses TRBV3-1 (or the pseudogene TRBV3-2) with TRBJ2-2, with D perhaps matching TRBD2 (6 bases). V was trimmed by 1 base and J by 1 base, leaving 16 bases between them. Germline CDR1 reads LGHDT; CDR2 reads YNNKEL (reference sequence). The CDR3 loop spans 18 amino acids. The CDR3 protein is CASSQGRAQIGNTGELFF. CDR3 sequence (DNA): TGTGCCAGCAGCCAAGGGAGGGCACAGATCGGGAACACCGGGGAGCTGTTTTTT.

This chain joins TRBV7-2 and TRBJ1-1, with D possibly TRBD1 on 6 matching bases. Trimming took off 3 bases at V and 1 base at J, with 9 bases between the two ends. Per the germline V gene, CDR1 is SGHTA and CDR2 is FQGNSA. This CDR3 comprises 14 residues. The CDR3 region is CASSFDRRNTEAFF. The CDR3 bases are TGTGCCAGCAGCTTTGACAGGAGGAACACTGAAGCTTTCTTT.

V gene TRBV10-3 combines with J gene TRBJ2-4, with D perhaps matching TRBD2 (5 bases). V lost 6 bases and J lost 0, with 12 bases in between. Germline CDR1 and CDR2: ENHRY and SYGVKD. There are 15 residues in the CDR3. In DNA, the CDR3 is TGTGCCATCAGCCAGGAGGCGCTAGCCAAAAACATTCAGTACTTC. Protein product: CAISQEALAKNIQYF.

This clone has only one observation. This chain joins TRBV10-2 and TRBJ2-7; TRBD1 aligns across 8 bases. The CDR3 sequence is 12 residues long. CDR1 is WSHSY and CDR2 is SAAADI in the germline V gene. V shed 11 bases and J 5 bases; nucleotides not matched to a gene: 8. CDR3 in DNA: TGCGCCGTCAGGACAGGGATGGACGAGCAGTACTTC. Amino acid sequence: CAVRTGMDEQYF.

CDR3 protein: CASSTPIGHEAFF. The DNA of the CDR3 is TGTGCCAGTAGTACCCCTATTGGGCATGAAGCTTTCTTT. The rearrangement links TRBV19 to TRBJ1-1; no clear D. V gave up 4 bases and J gave up 7 bases, with 13 bases separating them. CDR1 is LNHDA and CDR2 is SQIVND in the germline V gene (reference sequence). This CDR3 contains 13 residues.

The CDR3 DNA follows: TGTGCCAGCAGCTCGGCCGGGACAGGCTACCGAGCTTTCTTT. Translated, it gives CASSSAGTGYRAFF. The chain is built from TRBV5-4 and TRBJ1-1; 8 nucleotides match TRBD1. This CDR3 is built from 14 residues. The junction had 11 bases not matched to a gene; V was cut back by 3 bases and J by 10 bases. Germline V CDR1 and CDR2: SGHNT, YYREEE (reference sequence).

This clone was seen only once. One junction end does not reproduce the germline sequence, and a read error may be involved. The J gene is TRBJ2-1, the V gene TRBV5-1; 8 nucleotides align to TRBD1. The germline gives CDR1 SGHRS, CDR2 YFSETQ. CDR3 length: 14 residues. CDR3 bases: TGCGCCAGCAGGCGGTCCGACAGGGGCGATGAGCAGCTCTTC. As protein: CASRRSDRGDEQLF.

The chain carries TRBV7-9 and TRBJ2-1, with TRBD2 matching 11 bases. Germline trimming cut 10 bases from V and 2 bases from J; bases unmatched to any gene: 19. CDR1 and CDR2 (germline): SEHNR, FQNEAQ (reference sequence). The CDR3 consists of 19 residues. The CDR3 DNA follows: TGTGCCATCGACTTAGGGGGGCTAGCGGGAGGACGAACCTACAATGAGCAGTTCTTC. Amino acids: CAIDLGGLAGGRTYNEQFF.

The rearrangement uses TRBV12-3 or TRBV12-4 and TRBJ1-1; a weak D match, TRBD1 (6 bases). The V gene lost 0 bases and the J gene lost 8 bases, with 7 bases spanning the gap. The length of the CDR3 is 12 residues. The CDR3 DNA reads as TGTGCCAGCAGTTTAGCGGGGACAGAAGCTTTCTTT. Amino acids: CASSLAGTEAFF.

J is TRBJ2-5 and V is TRBV12-5, with a tentative D call TRBD1 (5 bases). Germline V gene data show CDR1 as LGHNT and CDR2 as FRNRAP. Trimming removed 5 bases from V and 4 bases from J, with 8 bases in between. CDR3 length equals 12 residues. The CDR3 spells CASGNRRETQYF. The CDR3 DNA is TGTGCTAGTGGTAACAGGCGAGAGACCCAGTACTTC.

Ten or more counts support this clone. The chain is built from TRBV12-3 or TRBV12-4 and TRBJ2-7; D might be TRBD1 (6 bases). The CDR3 has 13 amino acids. Between the trimmed V and J ends, which lost 7 bases and 4 bases, there was a span of 14 bases. The CDR3 is CASNTGTSYEQYF. In DNA, the CDR3 is TGTGCCAGCAATACAGGGACCTCTTACGAGCAGTACTTC.

The chain employs TRBV28 and TRBJ1-1; a possible D gene is TRBD1 (6 bases). Germline assignment: CDR1 MDHEN and CDR2 SYDVKM. The CDR3 contains 13 residues. The V end was cut by 7 bases, the J end by 0 bases, with 9 bases between. The CDR3 coding sequence is TGTGCCAGCACAGGGGACCTGAACACTGAAGCTTTCTTT. It codes for CASTGDLNTEAFF.

The chain recombines TRBV24-1 with TRBJ2-5, with a tentative D call TRBD1 (6 bases). The germline V gene encodes CDR1 KGHDR and CDR2 SFDVKD. The CDR3 spans 14 residues. The V end was cut by 4 bases, the J end by 5 bases, with 13 bases between. The CDR3 nucleotides read TGTGCCACCAGTGAAACAGGGAGTAGGGAGACCCAGTACTTC. Amino acid sequence: CATSETGSRETQYF.

A word on this clone: This same CDR3 is encoded by further DNA sequences in the sample. J is TRBJ1-3 and V is TRBV3-1 (or the pseudogene TRBV3-2); D possibly corresponds to TRBD1 (5 bases). The CDR3 contains 15 residues. Trimming removed 3 bases from V and 1 base from J, with 10 bases in between. CDR1 is LGHDT, CDR2 YNNKEL, per germline (reference sequence). CDR3 residues: CASSHGGGSGNTIYF. CDR3 DNA sequence: TGTGCCAGCAGCCATGGGGGAGGTTCTGGAAACACCATATATTTT.

The genes are TRBV6-5 and TRBJ2-7, with TRBD2 matching over 13 bases. Looked up from germline, CDR1 is MNHEY and CDR2 is SVGAGI. V trimming: 6 bases; J trimming: 2 bases; junction bases outside the gene matches: 4. The CDR3 runs 15 residues. CDR3 in DNA: TGTGCCAGCAGCCCGGGGACTAGCGGGACCTACGAGCAGTACTTC. Protein sequence: CASSPGTSGTYEQYF.

The chain combines TRBV10-1 with TRBJ2-3, with 9 bases lining up with TRBD2. Germline CDR1 reads WNHNN; CDR2 reads SYGVQD (reference sequence). Trimming removed 6 bases from V and 0 bases from J; junction bases left unmatched: 1. The CDR3 has 14 amino acids. CDR3: CASSTSGSTDTQYF. For the CDR3, the DNA is TGCGCCAGCAGCACTAGCGGGAGCACAGATACGCAGTATTTT.